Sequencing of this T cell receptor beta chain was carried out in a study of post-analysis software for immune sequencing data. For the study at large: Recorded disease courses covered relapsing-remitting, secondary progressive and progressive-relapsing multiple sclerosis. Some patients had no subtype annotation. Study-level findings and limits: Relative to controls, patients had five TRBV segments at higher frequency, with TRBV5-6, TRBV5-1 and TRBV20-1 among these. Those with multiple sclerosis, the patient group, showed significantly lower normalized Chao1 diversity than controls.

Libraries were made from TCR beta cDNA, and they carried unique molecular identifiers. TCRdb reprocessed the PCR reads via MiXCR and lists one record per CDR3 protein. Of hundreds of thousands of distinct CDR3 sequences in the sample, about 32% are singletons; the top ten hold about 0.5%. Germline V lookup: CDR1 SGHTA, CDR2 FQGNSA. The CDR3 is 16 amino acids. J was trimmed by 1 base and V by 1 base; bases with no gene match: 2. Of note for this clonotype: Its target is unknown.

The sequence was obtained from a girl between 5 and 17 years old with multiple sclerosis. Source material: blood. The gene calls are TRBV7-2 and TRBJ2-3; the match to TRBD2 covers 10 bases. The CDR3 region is CASSLDGTSGTDTQYF. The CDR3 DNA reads TGTGCCAGCAGCTTAGACGGGACTAGCGGCACAGATACGCAGTATTTT.